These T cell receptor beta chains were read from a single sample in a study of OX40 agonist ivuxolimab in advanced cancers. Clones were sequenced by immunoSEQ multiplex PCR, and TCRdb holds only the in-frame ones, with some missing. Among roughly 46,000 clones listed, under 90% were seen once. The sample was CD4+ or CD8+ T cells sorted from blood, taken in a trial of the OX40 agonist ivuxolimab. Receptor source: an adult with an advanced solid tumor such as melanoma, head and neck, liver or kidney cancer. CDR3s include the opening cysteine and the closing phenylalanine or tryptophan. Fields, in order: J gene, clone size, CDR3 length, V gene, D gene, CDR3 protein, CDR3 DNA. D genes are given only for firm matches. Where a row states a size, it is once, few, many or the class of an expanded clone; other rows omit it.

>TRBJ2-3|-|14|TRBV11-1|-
CASSLPGFTDTQYF
TGTGCCAGCAGCTTACCCGGGTTTACAGATACGCAGTATTTT
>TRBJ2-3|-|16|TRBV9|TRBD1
CASSESGRAGGDTQYF
TGTGCCAGCAGCGAGTCGGGGCGGGCAGGGGGAGATACGCAGTATTTT
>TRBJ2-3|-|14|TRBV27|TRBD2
CASKSGGRTDTQYF
TGTGCCAGCAAAAGCGGGGGGCGCACAGATACGCAGTATTTT
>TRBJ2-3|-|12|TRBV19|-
CASSRTADTQYF
TGTGCCAGTAGTCGTACGGCAGATACGCAGTATTTT
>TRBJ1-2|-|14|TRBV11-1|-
CASSTNGDNYGYTF
TGTGCCAGCAGCACTAACGGGGATAACTATGGCTACACCTTC
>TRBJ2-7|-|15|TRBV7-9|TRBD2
CASSPPAGEPYEQYF
TGTGCCAGCAGCCCCCCGGCGGGGGAACCCTACGAGCAGTACTTC
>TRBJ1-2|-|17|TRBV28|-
CASSFVGRGTSNYGYTF
TGTGCCAGCAGTTTCGTTGGCAGGGGAACTTCTAACTATGGCTACACCTTC
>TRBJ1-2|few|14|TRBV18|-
CASSPRGSGYGYTF
TGTGCCAGCTCACCGAGGGGTTCGGGTTATGGCTACACCTTC
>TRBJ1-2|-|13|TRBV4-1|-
CASSQTLAYGYTF
TGCGCCAGCAGCCAAACACTCGCCTATGGCTACACCTTC
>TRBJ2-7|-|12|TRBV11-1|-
CASSPTGYEQYF
TGTGCCAGCAGCCCCACAGGGTACGAGCAGTACTTC
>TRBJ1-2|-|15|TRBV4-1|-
CASSQGTGVRYGYTF
TGCGCCAGCAGCCAAGGAACAGGAGTTCGATATGGCTACACCTTC
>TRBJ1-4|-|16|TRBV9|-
CASSHTVAGPNEKLFF
TGTGCCAGCAGTCATACTGTGGCAGGCCCTAATGAAAAACTGTTTTTT
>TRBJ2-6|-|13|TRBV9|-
CASSFPGANVLTF
TGTGCCAGCAGCTTTCCGGGGGCCAACGTCCTGACTTTC
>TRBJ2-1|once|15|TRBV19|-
CASSIVGTLYNEQFF
TGTGCCAGTAGTATAGTGGGGACCCTCTACAATGAGCAGTTCTTC
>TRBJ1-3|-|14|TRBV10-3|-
CAISTPSSGNTIYF
TGTGCCATCAGTACACCAAGCTCTGGAAACACCATATATTTT
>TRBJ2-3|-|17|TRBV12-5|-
CASAPIRGGWGTDTQYF
TGTGCTAGTGCCCCTATAAGGGGGGGGTGGGGCACAGATACGCAGTATTTT
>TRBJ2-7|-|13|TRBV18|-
CASSPDFAYEQYF
TGTGCCAGCTCACCGGACTTCGCATACGAGCAGTACTTC
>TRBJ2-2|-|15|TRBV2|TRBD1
CASRLGTESTGELFF
TGTGCCAGCAGGTTGGGGACAGAGAGCACCGGGGAGCTGTTTTTT
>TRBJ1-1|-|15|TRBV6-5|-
CASRWSGRLNTEAFF
TGTGCCAGCAGGTGGAGTGGGAGATTGAACACTGAAGCTTTCTTT
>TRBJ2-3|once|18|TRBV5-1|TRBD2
CASSFQAGGASMGDTQYF
TGCGCCAGCAGCTTCCAGGCCGGGGGGGCCTCAATGGGAGATACGCAGTATTTT
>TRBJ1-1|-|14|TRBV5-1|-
CASKGGALNTEAFF
TGCGCCAGCAAGGGGGGAGCCCTGAACACTGAAGCTTTCTTT
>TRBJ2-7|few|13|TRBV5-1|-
CASSLQGTYEQYF
TGCGCCAGCAGCTTGCAGGGTACTTACGAGCAGTACTTC
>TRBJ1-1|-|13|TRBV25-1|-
CASSENMDTEAFF
TGTGCCAGCAGTGAGAACATGGACACTGAAGCTTTCTTT
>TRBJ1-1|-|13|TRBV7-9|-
CASSLVGNTEAFF
TGTGCCAGCAGCTTAGTAGGAAACACTGAAGCTTTCTTT
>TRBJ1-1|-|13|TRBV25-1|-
CASSDGLNTEAFF
TGTGCCAGCAGTGATGGTTTGAACACTGAAGCTTTCTTT
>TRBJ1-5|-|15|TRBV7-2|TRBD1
CASSTGTGVNQPQHF
TGTGCCAGCAGCACGGGGACAGGGGTCAATCAGCCCCAGCATTTT
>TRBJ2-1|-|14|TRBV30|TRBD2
CAWGSGGQYNEQFF
TGTGCCTGGGGGAGCGGGGGGCAATACAATGAGCAGTTCTTC
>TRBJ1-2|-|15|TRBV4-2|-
CASSQDQGQSRGYTF
TGTGCCAGCAGCCAAGATCAGGGGCAGTCTAGGGGCTACACCTTC
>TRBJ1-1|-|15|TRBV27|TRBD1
CASSSPNRQGAEAFF
TGTGCCAGCAGTTCTCCGAACAGACAGGGGGCTGAAGCTTTCTTT
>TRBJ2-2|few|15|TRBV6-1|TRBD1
CASSWTGANTGELFF
TGTGCCAGCAGTTGGACAGGGGCGAACACCGGGGAGCTGTTTTTT
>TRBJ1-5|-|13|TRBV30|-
CALASGLEQPQHF
TGTGCCTTAGCGTCAGGGTTGGAACAGCCCCAGCATTTT
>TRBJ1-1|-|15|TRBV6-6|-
CASSYPRGLGQEAFF
TGTGCCAGCAGTTACCCTCGAGGGCTTGGGCAGGAAGCTTTCTTT
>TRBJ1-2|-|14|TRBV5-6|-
CASSLAVNNYGYTF
TGTGCCAGCAGCTTGGCAGTAAATAACTATGGCTACACCTTC
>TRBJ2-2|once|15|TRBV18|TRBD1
CASSLQGVYTGELFF
TGTGCCAGCTCACTCCAGGGGGTCTACACCGGGGAGCTGTTTTTT
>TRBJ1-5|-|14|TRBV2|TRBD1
CASRGDRAQQPQHF
TGTGCCAGCAGAGGAGACAGGGCACAACAGCCCCAGCATTTT
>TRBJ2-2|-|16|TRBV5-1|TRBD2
CASSLAGTSTIGELFF
TGCGCCAGCAGCTTGGCGGGGACTAGCACCATCGGGGAGCTGTTTTTT
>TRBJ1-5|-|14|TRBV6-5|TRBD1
CASGQGGGNQPQHF
TGTGCCAGCGGACAGGGGGGAGGCAATCAGCCCCAGCATTTT
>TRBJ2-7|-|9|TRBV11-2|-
CAGTIGQYF
TGTGCCGGGACCATCGGGCAGTACTTC
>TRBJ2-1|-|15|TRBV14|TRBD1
CASSQFPQGASEQFF
TGTGCCAGCAGCCAATTCCCCCAGGGGGCCAGTGAGCAGTTCTTC
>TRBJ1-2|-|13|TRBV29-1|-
CSAPSPARYGYTF
TGCAGCGCACCCTCTCCGGCCCGGTATGGCTACACCTTC